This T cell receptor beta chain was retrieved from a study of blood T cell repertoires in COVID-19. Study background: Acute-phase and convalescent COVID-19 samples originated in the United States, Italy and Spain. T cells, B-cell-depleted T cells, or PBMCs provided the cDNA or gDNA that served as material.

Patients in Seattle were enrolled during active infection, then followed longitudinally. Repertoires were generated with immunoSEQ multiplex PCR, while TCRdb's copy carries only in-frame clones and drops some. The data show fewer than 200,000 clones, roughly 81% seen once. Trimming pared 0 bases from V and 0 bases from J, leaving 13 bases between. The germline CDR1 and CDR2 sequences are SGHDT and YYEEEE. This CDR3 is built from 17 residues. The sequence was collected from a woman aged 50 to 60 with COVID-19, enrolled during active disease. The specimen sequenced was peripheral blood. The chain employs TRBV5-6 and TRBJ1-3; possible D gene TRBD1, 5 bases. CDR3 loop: CASSLAGHQSSGNTIYF. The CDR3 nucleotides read TGTGCCAGCAGCTTGGCCGGACACCAGAGCTCTGGAAACACCATATATTTT.